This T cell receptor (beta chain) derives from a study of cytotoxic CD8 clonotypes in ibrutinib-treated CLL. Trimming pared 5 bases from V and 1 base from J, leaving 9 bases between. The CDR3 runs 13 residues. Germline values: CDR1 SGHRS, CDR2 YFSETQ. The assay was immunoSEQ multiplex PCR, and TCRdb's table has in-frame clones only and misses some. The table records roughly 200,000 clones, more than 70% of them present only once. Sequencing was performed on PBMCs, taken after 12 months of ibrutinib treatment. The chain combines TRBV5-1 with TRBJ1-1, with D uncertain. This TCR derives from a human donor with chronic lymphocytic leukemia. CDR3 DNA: TGCGCCAGCAGTGCGTCCACGAACACTGAAGCTTTCTTT. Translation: CASSASTNTEAFF.